These T cell receptor beta chains were read from a single sample in a study of identical twins. TCRdb reanalysed the 5' RACE reads using MiXCR and keeps one entry per CDR3 protein. The sample records about 690,000 distinct CDR3 sequences, 5.5% to 6.5% being singletons. The sample comprised naive T cells sorted from blood. The origin of the receptors is a man between 18 and 29 years old in good health. Each CDR3 is given without its conserved first and last residue.

J gene: TRBJ2-5; V gene: TRBV12-3/TRBV12-4; CDR3 protein: ASSLPGPGETQY
J gene: TRBJ2-3; V gene: TRBV18; CDR3 protein: ASSLGQGAGADTQY
J gene: TRBJ2-7; V gene: TRBV20-1; CDR3 protein: SAPDSQVLAYEQY
J gene: TRBJ2-3; V gene: TRBV29-1; CDR3 protein: SVVRWASVSTDTQY
J gene: TRBJ2-5; V gene: TRBV5-1; CDR3 protein: ASSFGGAGSVRETQY
J gene: TRBJ2-1; V gene: TRBV7-2; CDR3 protein: ASSWGGYNEQF
J gene: TRBJ2-2; V gene: TRBV24-1; CDR3 protein: ATRSSFTGELF
J gene: TRBJ2-1; V gene: TRBV5-1; CDR3 protein: ASSLETGNSQF
J gene: TRBJ2-3; V gene: TRBV2; CDR3 protein: ASSEATDTQY
J gene: TRBJ1-1; V gene: TRBV18; CDR3 protein: ASSQDNMNTEAF
J gene: TRBJ2-3; V gene: TRBV6-4; CDR3 protein: ASTTDSGRGTDTQY
J gene: TRBJ2-1; V gene: TRBV30; CDR3 protein: AWSGISYNEQF
J gene: TRBJ2-1; V gene: TRBV20-1; CDR3 protein: SASRLGTSGRGEQF
J gene: TRBJ1-1; V gene: TRBV7-9; CDR3 protein: ASSSTGATEAF
J gene: TRBJ2-1; V gene: TRBV5-1; CDR3 protein: ASSTGQYNEQF
J gene: TRBJ2-1; V gene: TRBV24-1; CDR3 protein: ATSDSYRRPSYNEQF
J gene: TRBJ1-2; V gene: TRBV7-9; CDR3 protein: ASSLRGPDYGYT
J gene: TRBJ2-3; V gene: TRBV7-6; CDR3 protein: ASSLTVWNTDTQY
J gene: TRBJ1-1; V gene: TRBV5-5; CDR3 protein: ASSLSHRGRIGPAF
J gene: TRBJ2-2; V gene: TRBV12-3/TRBV12-4; CDR3 protein: ASTLSGKATGELF
J gene: TRBJ2-7; V gene: TRBV6-2/TRBV6-3; CDR3 protein: ASSYFRGHVEQY
J gene: TRBJ2-7; V gene: TRBV18; CDR3 protein: ASSGDILDEQY
J gene: TRBJ2-3; V gene: TRBV30; CDR3 protein: AWSVLAPDTQY
J gene: TRBJ2-1; V gene: TRBV29-1; CDR3 protein: SVEDSPGLGSLGNEQF
J gene: TRBJ1-4; V gene: TRBV27; CDR3 protein: ASSLWTGPEEKLF
J gene: TRBJ2-1; V gene: TRBV28; CDR3 protein: ASSFHDYRGRGGSYNEQF
J gene: TRBJ1-5; V gene: TRBV9; CDR3 protein: ASSVDPNQPQH
J gene: TRBJ2-1; V gene: TRBV14; CDR3 protein: ASSQTSGGLEQF
J gene: TRBJ2-5; V gene: TRBV15; CDR3 protein: ATSRDIQQTQY
J gene: TRBJ1-1; V gene: TRBV4-1; CDR3 protein: ASSQGRGGYTEAF
J gene: TRBJ1-1; V gene: TRBV13; CDR3 protein: ASSVAGGNTEAF
J gene: TRBJ2-1; V gene: TRBV29-1; CDR3 protein: SVAGNYNEQF
J gene: TRBJ2-1; V gene: TRBV7-8; CDR3 protein: ASSAPPRLEQF
J gene: TRBJ2-2; V gene: TRBV12-3/TRBV12-4; CDR3 protein: ASRDPITNTGELF
J gene: TRBJ1-1; V gene: TRBV2; CDR3 protein: ASRAMGQSSWYTEAF
J gene: TRBJ2-3; V gene: TRBV12-3/TRBV12-4; CDR3 protein: ASSSSLAVPTDTQY
J gene: TRBJ2-3; V gene: TRBV29-1; CDR3 protein: SVRAGGTGSGPDTQY
J gene: TRBJ1-2; V gene: TRBV3-1; CDR3 protein: ASRRLSHTVGASQDYGYT